This T cell receptor (beta chain) originates from a study of T cell repertoires in cytomegalovirus infection. Points on this clonotype: What it binds is not known.

V lost 10 bases and J lost 4, with 17 bases in between. Germline-derived CDR1 and CDR2 are MDHEN and SYDVKM. This CDR3 has 14 residues. TCRdb independently ran MiXCR on the reads; one entry per CDR3 protein. Of hundreds of thousands of distinct CDR3 sequences listed, roughly 36% are singletons. The receptor was derived from a human donor in good health (CMV status not recorded). Some clones in this sample may be carry-over from other donors' samples. The material was cultured PBMCs, obtained from culture after CMV antigen stimulation. The chain is built from TRBV28 and TRBJ1-5, with D possibly matching TRBD1 (5 bases). The CDR3 sequence: CATAGRGRNQPQHF. The CDR3 bases are TGTGCCACCGCTGGTAGGGGACGGAATCAGCCCCAGCATTTT.